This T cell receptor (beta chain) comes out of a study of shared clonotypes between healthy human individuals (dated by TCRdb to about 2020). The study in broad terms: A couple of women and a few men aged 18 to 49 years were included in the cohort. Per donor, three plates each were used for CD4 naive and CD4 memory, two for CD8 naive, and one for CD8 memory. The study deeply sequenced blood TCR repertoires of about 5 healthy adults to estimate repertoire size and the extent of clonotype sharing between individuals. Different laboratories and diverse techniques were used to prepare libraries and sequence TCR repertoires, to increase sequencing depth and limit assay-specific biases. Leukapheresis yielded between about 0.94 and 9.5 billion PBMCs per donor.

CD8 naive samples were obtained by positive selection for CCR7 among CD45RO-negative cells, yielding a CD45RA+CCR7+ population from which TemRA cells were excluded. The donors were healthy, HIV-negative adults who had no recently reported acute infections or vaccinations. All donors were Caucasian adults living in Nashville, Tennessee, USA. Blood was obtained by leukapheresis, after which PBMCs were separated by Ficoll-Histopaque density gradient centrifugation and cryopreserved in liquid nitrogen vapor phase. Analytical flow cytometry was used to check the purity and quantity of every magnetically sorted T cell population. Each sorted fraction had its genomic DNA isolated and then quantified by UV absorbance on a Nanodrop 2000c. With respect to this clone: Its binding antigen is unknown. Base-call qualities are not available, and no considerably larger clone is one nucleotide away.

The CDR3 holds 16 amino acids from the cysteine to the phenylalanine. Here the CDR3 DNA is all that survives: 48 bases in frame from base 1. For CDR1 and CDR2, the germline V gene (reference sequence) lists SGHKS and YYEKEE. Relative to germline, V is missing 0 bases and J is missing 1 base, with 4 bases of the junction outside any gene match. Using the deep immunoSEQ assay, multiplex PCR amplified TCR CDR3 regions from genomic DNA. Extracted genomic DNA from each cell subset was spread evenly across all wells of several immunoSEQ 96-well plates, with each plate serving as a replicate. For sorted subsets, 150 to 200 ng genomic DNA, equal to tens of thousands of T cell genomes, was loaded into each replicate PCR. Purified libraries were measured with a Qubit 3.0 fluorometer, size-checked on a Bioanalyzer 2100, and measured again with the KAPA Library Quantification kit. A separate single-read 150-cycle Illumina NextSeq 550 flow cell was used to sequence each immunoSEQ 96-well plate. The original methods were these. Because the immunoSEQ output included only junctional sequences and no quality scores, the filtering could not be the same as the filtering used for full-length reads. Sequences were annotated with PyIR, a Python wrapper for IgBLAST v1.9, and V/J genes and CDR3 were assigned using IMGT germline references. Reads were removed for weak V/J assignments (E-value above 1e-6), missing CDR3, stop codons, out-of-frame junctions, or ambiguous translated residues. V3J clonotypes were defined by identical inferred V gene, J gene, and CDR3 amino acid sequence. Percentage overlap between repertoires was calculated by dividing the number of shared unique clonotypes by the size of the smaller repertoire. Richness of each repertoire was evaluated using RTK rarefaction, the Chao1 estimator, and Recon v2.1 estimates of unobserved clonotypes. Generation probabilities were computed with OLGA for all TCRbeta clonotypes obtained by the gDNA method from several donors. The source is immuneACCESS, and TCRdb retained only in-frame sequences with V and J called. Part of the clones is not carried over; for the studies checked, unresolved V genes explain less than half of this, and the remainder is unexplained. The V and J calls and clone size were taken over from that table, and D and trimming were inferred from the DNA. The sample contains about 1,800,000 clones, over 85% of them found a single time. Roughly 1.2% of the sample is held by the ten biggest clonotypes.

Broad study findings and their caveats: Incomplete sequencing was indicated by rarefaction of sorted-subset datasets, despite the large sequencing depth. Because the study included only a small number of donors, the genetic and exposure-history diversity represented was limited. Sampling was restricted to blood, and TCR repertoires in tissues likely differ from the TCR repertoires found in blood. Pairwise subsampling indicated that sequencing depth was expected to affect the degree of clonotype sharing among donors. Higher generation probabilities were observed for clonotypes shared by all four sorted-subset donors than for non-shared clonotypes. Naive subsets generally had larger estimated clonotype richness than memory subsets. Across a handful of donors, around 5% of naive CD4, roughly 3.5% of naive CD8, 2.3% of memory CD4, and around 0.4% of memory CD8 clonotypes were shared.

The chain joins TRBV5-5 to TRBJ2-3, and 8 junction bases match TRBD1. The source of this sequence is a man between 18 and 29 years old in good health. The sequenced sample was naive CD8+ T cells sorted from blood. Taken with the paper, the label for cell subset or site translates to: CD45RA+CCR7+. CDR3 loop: CASSLGQGSGTDTQYF. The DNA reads TGTGCCAGCAGCTTGGGACAGGGGAGCGGCACAGATACGCAGTATTTT.